These T cell receptor beta chains were read from a single sample in a study of blood T cells in healthy people across ages. One entry per CDR3 protein, called by TCRdb with MiXCR from the 5' RACE reads. The table has around 800,000 distinct CDR3 sequences, about 48% seen once; the top ten hold approximately 40%. The specimen was blood. All receptors come from an elderly man in good health. Both conserved end residues are part of each CDR3. The order of the fields is V gene, J gene, CDR3 protein.

v_call: TRBV4-1; j_call: TRBJ2-7; cdr3_aa: CAGSPTGLADEQYF
v_call: TRBV29-1; j_call: TRBJ2-1; cdr3_aa: CSARLAGMVGEQFF
v_call: TRBV24-1; j_call: NA; cdr3_aa: CATSDPRQGGEQYF
v_call: TRBV20-1; j_call: TRBJ1-6; cdr3_aa: CSARGPGALQSPLHF
v_call: TRBV24-1; j_call: TRBJ2-1; cdr3_aa: CATSEGTQSVYNEQFF
v_call: TRBV10-3; j_call: TRBJ2-7; cdr3_aa: CAIRDLDRGGYEQYF
v_call: TRBV11-3; j_call: TRBJ2-7; cdr3_aa: CASGLERGNSSYEQYF
v_call: TRBV28; j_call: TRBJ1-6; cdr3_aa: CASSPGRGGYNSPLHF
v_call: TRBV5-1; j_call: TRBJ2-7; cdr3_aa: CASSLAGGTTYEQYF
v_call: TRBV21-1; j_call: TRBJ1-6; cdr3_aa: CASSKATGEDSPLHF
v_call: TRBV10-3; j_call: TRBJ1-1; cdr3_aa: CAISELAANTEAFF
v_call: TRBV18; j_call: TRBJ2-1; cdr3_aa: CASSPLPGEGGNEQFF
v_call: TRBV5-1; j_call: NA; cdr3_aa: CASSLDGTEIYEQYF
v_call: TRBV5-1; j_call: TRBJ2-7; cdr3_aa: CASNPTGTSSKDEQYF
v_call: TRBV6-1; j_call: TRBJ2-7; cdr3_aa: CASTAGSTSSYEQYF
v_call: TRBV20-1; j_call: TRBJ2-1; cdr3_aa: CSARVLRERYNEQFF
v_call: TRBV9; j_call: TRBJ2-3; cdr3_aa: CASSVAGTARTDTQYF
v_call: TRBV20-1; j_call: TRBJ1-1; cdr3_aa: CSAGTTANTEAFF
v_call: TRBV29-1; j_call: TRBJ2-1; cdr3_aa: CSVVVASSYNEQFF
v_call: TRBV5-6; j_call: TRBJ2-1; cdr3_aa: CASSSAGTADEQFF